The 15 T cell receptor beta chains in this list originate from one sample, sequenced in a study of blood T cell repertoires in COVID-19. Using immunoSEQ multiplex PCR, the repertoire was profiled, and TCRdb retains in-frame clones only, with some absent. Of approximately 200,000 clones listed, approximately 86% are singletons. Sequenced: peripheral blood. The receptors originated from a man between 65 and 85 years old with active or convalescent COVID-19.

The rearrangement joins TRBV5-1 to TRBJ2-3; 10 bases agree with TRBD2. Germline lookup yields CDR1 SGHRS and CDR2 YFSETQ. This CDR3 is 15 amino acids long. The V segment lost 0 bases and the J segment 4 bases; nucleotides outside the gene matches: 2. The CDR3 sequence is CASSLAGTSADTQYF. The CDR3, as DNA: TGCGCCAGCAGCTTGGCGGGGACTAGCGCAGATACGCAGTATTTT.

The CDR3 DNA follows: TGTGCCAGCGCCCGAGAGGCGCAGTACTTC. This codes for CASAREAQYF. The chain joins TRBV6-6 to TRBJ2-7; D unclear. Germline V gene data show CDR1 as MNHNY and CDR2 as SVGAGI (reference sequence). Deletions cut 8 bases from V and 9 bases from J, with 11 bases between. The CDR3 has 10 residues.

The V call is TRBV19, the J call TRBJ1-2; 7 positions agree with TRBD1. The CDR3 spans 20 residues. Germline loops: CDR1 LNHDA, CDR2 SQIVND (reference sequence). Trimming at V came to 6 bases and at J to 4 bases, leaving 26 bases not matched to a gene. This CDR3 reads CASRKGQVFNNHSLGYGYTF. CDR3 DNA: TGTGCCAGTAGAAAAGGACAGGTCTTTAATAACCACTCGCTCGGCTATGGCTACACCTTC.

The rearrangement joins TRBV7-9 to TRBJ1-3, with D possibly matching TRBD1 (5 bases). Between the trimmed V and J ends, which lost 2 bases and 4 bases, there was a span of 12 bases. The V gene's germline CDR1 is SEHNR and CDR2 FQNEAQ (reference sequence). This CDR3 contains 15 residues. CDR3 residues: CASSLMSRAGNTIYF. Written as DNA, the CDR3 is TGTGCCAGCAGCTTAATGAGCAGGGCAGGAAACACCATATATTTT.

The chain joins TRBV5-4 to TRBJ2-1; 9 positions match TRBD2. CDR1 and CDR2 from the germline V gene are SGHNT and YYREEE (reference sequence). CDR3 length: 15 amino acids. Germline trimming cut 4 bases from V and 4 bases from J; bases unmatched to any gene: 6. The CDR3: CASSVRLAAYNEQFF. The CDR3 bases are TGTGCCAGCAGCGTAAGACTAGCGGCTTACAATGAGCAGTTCTTC.

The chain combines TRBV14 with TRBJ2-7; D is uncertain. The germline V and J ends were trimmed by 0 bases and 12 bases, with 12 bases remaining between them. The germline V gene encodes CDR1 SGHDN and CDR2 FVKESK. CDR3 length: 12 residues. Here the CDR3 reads CASSQDRVPRYF. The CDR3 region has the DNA TGTGCCAGCAGCCAAGATCGAGTCCCAAGGTACTTC.

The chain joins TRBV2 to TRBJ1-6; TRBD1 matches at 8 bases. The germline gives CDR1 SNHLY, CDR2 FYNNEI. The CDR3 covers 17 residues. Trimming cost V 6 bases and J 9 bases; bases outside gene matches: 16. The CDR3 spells CASSKDFSGTGSSPLHF. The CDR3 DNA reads TGTGCCAGCAGCAAAGATTTTTCCGGGACAGGTAGTTCACCCCTCCACTTT.

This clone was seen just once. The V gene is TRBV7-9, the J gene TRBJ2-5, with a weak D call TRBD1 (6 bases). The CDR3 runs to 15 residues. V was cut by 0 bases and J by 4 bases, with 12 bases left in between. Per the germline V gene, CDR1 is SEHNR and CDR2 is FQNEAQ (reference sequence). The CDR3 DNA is TGTGCCAGCAGCTTAGCCAGGGGCGGTTCAGAGACCCAGTACTTC. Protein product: CASSLARGGSETQYF.

Here the CDR3 reads CASSTDRGWESQHF. The CDR3 nucleotides are TGTGCCAGCAGCACGGACAGGGGATGGGAGTCCCAGCATTTT. The V call is TRBV7-9, the J call TRBJ1-5; 9 bases are shared with TRBD1. This CDR3 has 14 amino acids. Germline V CDR1 and CDR2: SEHNR, FQNEAQ (reference sequence). The trim removed 5 bases at V and 11 bases at J, leaving 10 bases unmatched. The whole variable domain, filled in from reference TRBV7-9 and TRBJ1-5, reads DTGVSQNPRHKITKRGQNVTFRCDPISEHNRLYWYRQTLGQGPEFLTYFQNEAQLEKSRLLSDRFSAERPKGSFSTLEIQRTEQGDSAMYLCASSTDRGWESQHFGDGTRLSIL.

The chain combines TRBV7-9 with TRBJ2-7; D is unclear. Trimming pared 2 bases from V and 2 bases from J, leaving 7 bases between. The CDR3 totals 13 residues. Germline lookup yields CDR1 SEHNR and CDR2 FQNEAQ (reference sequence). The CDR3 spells CASSLSVPYEQYF. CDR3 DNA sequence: TGTGCCAGCAGCTTATCTGTTCCCTACGAGCAGTACTTC.

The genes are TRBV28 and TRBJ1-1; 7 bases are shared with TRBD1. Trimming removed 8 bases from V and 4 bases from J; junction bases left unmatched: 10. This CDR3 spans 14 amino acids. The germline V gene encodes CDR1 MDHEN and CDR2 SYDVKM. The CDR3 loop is CASELPGQLTEAFF. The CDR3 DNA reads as TGTGCCAGCGAACTCCCGGGACAGCTCACTGAAGCTTTCTTT.

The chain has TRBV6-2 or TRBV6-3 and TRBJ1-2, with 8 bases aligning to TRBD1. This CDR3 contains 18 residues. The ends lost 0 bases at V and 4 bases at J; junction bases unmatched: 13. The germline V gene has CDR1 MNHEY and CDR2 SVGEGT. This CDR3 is CASSYSPGQESFSYGYTF. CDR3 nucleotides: TGTGCCAGCAGTTACTCCCCGGGACAGGAATCCTTTTCCTATGGCTACACCTTC.

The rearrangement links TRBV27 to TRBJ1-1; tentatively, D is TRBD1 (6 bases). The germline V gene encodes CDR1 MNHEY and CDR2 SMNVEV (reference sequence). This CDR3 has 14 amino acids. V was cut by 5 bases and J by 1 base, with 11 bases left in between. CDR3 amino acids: CASSPQGQNTEAFF. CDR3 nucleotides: TGTGCCAGCAGTCCACAGGGCCAGAACACTGAAGCTTTCTTT.

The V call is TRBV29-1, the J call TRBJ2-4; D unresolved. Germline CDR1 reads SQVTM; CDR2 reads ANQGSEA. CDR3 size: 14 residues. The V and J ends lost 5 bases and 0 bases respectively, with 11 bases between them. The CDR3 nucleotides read TGCAGCGTTCGCGCTACTCTAGCCAAAAACATTCAGTACTTC. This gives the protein CSVRATLAKNIQYF.

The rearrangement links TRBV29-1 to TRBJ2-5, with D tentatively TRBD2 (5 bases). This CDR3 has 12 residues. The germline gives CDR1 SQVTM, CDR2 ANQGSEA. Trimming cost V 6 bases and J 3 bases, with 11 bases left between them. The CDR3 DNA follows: TGCAGCGTCGGCCTGGGAGAAGAGACCCAGTACTTC. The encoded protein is CSVGLGEETQYF.